The clone carrying this TCR beta chain was counted only a few times. TCRdb re-analysed the RT-PCR reads in MiXCR, keeping a single row per CDR3 protein. This sample yields approximately 250,000 distinct CDR3 sequences, of which 9% to 15% are seen a single time; 7.8% belongs to the top ten. The record originates from a study of response to subunit inactivated influenza vaccine. The germline V and J ends were trimmed by 7 bases and 7 bases, with 11 bases remaining between them. The CDR3 has 13 amino acids. The starting material was non-naive T cells sorted from PBMCs, obtained 14 to 15 days before vaccination. The gene calls are TRBV12-3 or TRBV12-4 and TRBJ1-6; D perhaps matches TRBD1 (5 bases). The sequence came from a man aged 50 to 60 who received an inactivated influenza vaccine. CDR3 sequence (DNA): TGTGCCAGCACCCAGGCAGGGAATTCACCCCTCCACTTT. It is translated as CASTQAGNSPLHF.